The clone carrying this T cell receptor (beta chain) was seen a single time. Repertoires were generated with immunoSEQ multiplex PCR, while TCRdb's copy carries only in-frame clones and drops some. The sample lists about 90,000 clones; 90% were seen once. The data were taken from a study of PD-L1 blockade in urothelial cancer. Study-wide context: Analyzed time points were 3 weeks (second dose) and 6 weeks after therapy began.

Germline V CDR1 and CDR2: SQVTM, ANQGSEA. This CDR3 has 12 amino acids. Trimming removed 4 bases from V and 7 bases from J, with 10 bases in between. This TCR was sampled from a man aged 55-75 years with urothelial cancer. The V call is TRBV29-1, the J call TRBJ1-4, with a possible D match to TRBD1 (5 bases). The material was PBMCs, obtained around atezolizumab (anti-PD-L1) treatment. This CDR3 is CSVVDRSEKLFF. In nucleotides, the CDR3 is TGCAGCGTTGTTGACAGAAGTGAAAAACTGTTTTTT.